One sample yielded the 20 T cell receptor beta chains listed below, sequenced in a study. TCRdb called the 5' RACE reads again in MiXCR, with one record for every CDR3 protein. The sample holds some 32,000 distinct CDR3 sequences, about a quarter seen once. Cells sorted as Tregs were CD4+, CD25+ and CD127-/low. Sequenced: tumor-infiltrating Tregs sorted from the breast tumor. The origin of the receptors is a female donor with breast cancer.

This clonotype has at least ten counts. V and J are TRBV28 and TRBJ2-2; 7 bases are shared with TRBD1. V gave up 5 bases and J gave up 0 bases; unmatched junction bases: 12. This CDR3 comprises 18 residues. CDR1 and CDR2 (germline): MDHEN, SYDVKM. Written as DNA, the CDR3 is TGTGCCAGCAGTCCCCGACTTACGGACAGGACGAACACCGGGGAGCTGTTTTTT. Amino acid sequence: CASSPRLTDRTNTGELFF.

This clonotype turned up a few times. This chain joins TRBV7-9 and TRBJ1-2, with D tentatively TRBD1 (6 bases). This CDR3 has 15 residues. V lost 5 bases to trimming and J lost 0 bases, with 13 bases between them. Germline lookup yields CDR1 SEHNR and CDR2 FQNEAQ (reference sequence). CDR3 in DNA: TGTGCCAGCAGCACCAGACAGGTGGCTAACTATGGCTACACCTTC. It translates to CASSTRQVANYGYTF.

This chain links TRBV29-1 with TRBJ1-1, with 8 bases fitting TRBD1. Germline values: CDR1 SQVTM, CDR2 ANQGSEA. The CDR3 has 14 amino acids. Trimming took 3 bases from V and 4 from J; bases not matched to a gene: 7. The CDR3 is CSVEGQVVSTEAFF. DNA of the CDR3: TGCAGCGTTGAGGGACAGGTAGTCAGCACTGAAGCTTTCTTT.

Many counts were recorded for this clonotype. This sequence joins TRBV9 and TRBJ1-1; D is ambiguous. Germline CDR1 reads SGDLS; CDR2 reads YYNGEE. Deletions cut 1 base from V and 1 base from J, with 5 bases between. This CDR3 region has 13 residues. The CDR3 loop is CASSVHGNTEAFF. CDR3 DNA: TGTGCCAGCAGCGTACACGGGAACACTGAAGCTTTCTTT.

This clonotype was detected ten times or more. The junction departs from the called germline gene at one end, perhaps through a read error. The chain uses TRBV5-1 and TRBJ2-1; 8 nucleotides align to TRBD2. CDR3 length equals 15 residues. CDR1 SGHRS and CDR2 YFSETQ come from the germline V gene. In DNA, the CDR3 is TGTGCCAGCAGCTTAACAGCGGGAGCTTACAATGAGCAGTTCTTC. Translation gives CASSLTAGAYNEQFF.

The chain couples TRBV7-3 to TRBJ2-3; D is unclear. Trimming left V 5 bases short and J 2 bases short, with 11 bases between. Germline CDR1 reads SGHTA; CDR2 reads FQGTGA. The CDR3 extends over 14 amino acids. CDR3: CASSTSRDTDTQYF. CDR3 sequence (DNA): TGTGCCAGCAGCACAAGTAGGGACACAGATACGCAGTATTTT.

There are many counts of this clonotype. The CDR3 coding sequence is TGCGCCAGCAGCGTGACAGTTCTGAACACTGAAGCTTTCTTT. Translating it yields CASSVTVLNTEAFF. V gene TRBV5-1 combines with J gene TRBJ1-1; a possible D gene is TRBD1 (5 bases). Trimming took off 4 bases at V and 0 bases at J, with 10 bases between the two ends. Germline-derived CDR1 and CDR2 are SGHRS and YFSETQ. CDR3 length equals 14 residues.

Note on this clonotype: A single base separates this from a much larger clone, so it may be a read error. The J gene is TRBJ2-2, the V gene TRBV24-1; the D gene is possibly TRBD2 (5 bases). The germline gives CDR1 KGHDR, CDR2 SFDVKD. The CDR3 extends over 13 amino acids. CDR3 DNA sequence: TGTGCCACCAGCGGAGAGAACACCGGGGAGCCGTTTTTT. Translation gives CATSGENTGEPFF.

To note about this clonotype: A much larger clone differs from this one at a single base, so this may be a read error. The V gene is TRBV29-1, the J gene TRBJ1-1, with a weak D call TRBD1 (5 bases). The CDR3 runs 13 residues. V lost 4 bases and J 5 bases, leaving 14 bases between the germline ends. Germline CDR1 reads SQVTM; CDR2 reads ANQGSEA. CDR3 in amino acids: CSVVSGSRTEAFF. For the CDR3, the DNA is TGCAGCGTTGTGTCAGGGTCGAGGACTGAAGCTTTCTTT.

By share of the sample, this clonotype is medium-sized (0.01 to 0.1%). The chain couples TRBV6-5 to TRBJ2-7; no definite D call. Germline CDR1 reads MNHEY; CDR2 reads SVGAGI. The CDR3 spans 12 residues. Trimming stripped 2 bases from V and 0 bases from J, with 2 bases between. CDR3 residues: CASSYDSYEQYF. In nucleotides, the CDR3 is TGTGCCAGCAGTTACGACTCCTACGAGCAGTACTTC.

The V call is TRBV6-5, the J call TRBJ1-2; tentative D call: TRBD1 (5 bases). V was pared by 6 bases and J by 6 bases, with 14 bases between. Germline V gene sequence: CDR1 MNHEY, CDR2 SVGAGI. This CDR3 comprises 13 residues. CDR3 DNA sequence: TGTGCCAGCAGACTGACAGAAGGGAATGGCTACACCTTC. As protein: CASRLTEGNGYTF.

This clonotype was observed a single time. The chain employs TRBV19 and TRBJ2-1; D might be TRBD2 (5 bases). V gave up 4 bases and J gave up 9 bases, with 13 bases separating them. The CDR3 length is 13 residues. Germline CDR1 LNHDA, CDR2 SQIVND (reference sequence). Here the CDR3 reads CASSTVGRGEQFF. The CDR3 DNA is TGTGCCAGTAGTACCGTCGGACGGGGTGAGCAGTTCTTC.

This clonotype was detected ten times or more. V and J are TRBV5-1 and TRBJ1-1; D gene ambiguous. Trimming stripped 3 bases from V and 7 bases from J, with 19 bases between. This CDR3 has 15 residues. The germline V gene has CDR1 SGHRS and CDR2 YFSETQ. The CDR3 loop is CASSWRDAARDEAFF. CDR3 DNA sequence: TGCGCCAGCAGCTGGAGGGATGCCGCCAGAGATGAAGCTTTCTTT.

This clonotype was recorded at least ten times. The J gene is TRBJ2-1, the V gene TRBV7-8; 10 bases align to TRBD2. This CDR3 has 17 amino acids. Germline V gene lookup returns CDR1 SGHVS and CDR2 FQNEAQ. V lost 1 base and J lost 5; bases outside the gene matches: 8. The DNA for the CDR3 is TGTGCCAGCAGCTTAGGAGCTAGCGGGAGTGAAAACAATGAGCAGTTCTTC. Encoded protein: CASSLGASGSENNEQFF.

This clonotype is deemed medium-sized (0.01 to 0.1%). The gene calls are TRBV20-1 and TRBJ2-1; D possibly corresponds to TRBD2 (6 bases). This CDR3 spans 14 amino acids. Germline values: CDR1 DFQATT, CDR2 SNEGSKA (reference sequence). V was clipped by 8 bases and J by 3 bases, with 17 bases between them. CDR3 DNA: TGCAGTTCATGGGGACTCCAAAGCTACAATGAGCAGTTCTTC. This gives the protein CSSWGLQSYNEQFF.

Relative to its sample, this clonotype is medium-sized (0.01 to 0.1%). V is TRBV6-5 and J is TRBJ2-7; either TRBD1 or TRBD2 may fit D (6 bases each). V lost 1 base and J lost 6, with 10 bases in between. This CDR3 has 13 residues. Per germline, CDR1 MNHEY and CDR2 SVGAGI. The DNA for the CDR3 is TGTGCCAGCAGTTACTTACAGGGAGGCGAGCAGTACTTC. Translation: CASSYLQGGEQYF.

V gene TRBV3-1 combines with J gene TRBJ1-1; TRBD1 might be the D (5 bases). There are 14 residues in the CDR3. Trimming pared 0 bases from V and 4 bases from J, leaving 9 bases between. Per the germline V gene, CDR1 is LGHDT and CDR2 is YNNKEL (reference sequence). The CDR3, as DNA: TGTGCCAGCAGCCAAGATTGGGGGTCCACTGAAGCTTTCTTT. Its translation: CASSQDWGSTEAFF.

This clonotype came up a few times. This rearrangement joins TRBV10-2 to TRBJ1-5; 8 bases are shared with TRBD1. J gave up 4 bases and V 5 bases, and 4 bases lay outside the gene matches. Germline CDR1 WSHSY, CDR2 SAAADI. The CDR3 extends over 14 amino acids. As DNA, the CDR3 is TGCGCCAGCAGTAATACAGGGGGTAATCAGCCCCAGCATTTT. It specifies CASSNTGGNQPQHF.

This clonotype was counted at least ten times. The chain links TRBV3-1 to TRBJ2-2, with 8 bases matching TRBD1. The CDR3 totals 13 residues. Trimming removed 6 bases from V and 7 bases from J; junction bases left unmatched: 4. Germline CDR1 and CDR2: LGHDT and YNNKEL (reference sequence). CDR3 residues: CASRGTGFGELFF. CDR3 DNA: TGTGCCAGCAGAGGGACAGGATTCGGGGAGCTGTTTTTT.

In its sample, this clonotype was seen a few times. The chain joins TRBV6-6 to TRBJ2-3; D not certain. V lost 7 bases and J lost 2, with 13 bases in between. The CDR3 has 14 residues. Germline V gene data show CDR1 as MNHNY and CDR2 as SVGAGI (reference sequence). The CDR3 protein is CASTRPGATDTQYF. The CDR3 bases are TGTGCCAGCACTCGACCAGGCGCCACAGATACGCAGTATTTT.